Described below is a single T cell receptor beta chain sequence and its context. The antigen is not known. Together with a sample-barcoded 5' primer, a J-beta primer mix was included in a second PCR lasting roughly 6 to 12 cycles. TCRdb used MiXCR to reprocess the 5' RACE reads, holding one entry per CDR3 protein. The profile shows about 1.8 million distinct CDR3 sequences, about 50% of them singletons. This specimen belongs to a study of blood T cells in healthy people across ages. General study results and limits: CMV infection status of these donors was not known.

V lost 4 bases, J lost 7 bases, and 10 bases stayed unmatched. The CDR3 extends over 15 amino acids. In germline, CDR1 is MDHEN, CDR2 SYDVKM. Samples each had at least 5 micrograms of total RNA extracted. The receptor was derived from a woman between 40 and 50 years old in good health. The chain links TRBV28 to TRBJ2-7; TRBD2 matches 10 bases. The sequenced material came from blood. CDR3 bases: TGTGCCAGCAGTTCTATAGCGGGGGGCGAAAATGAGCAGTACTTC. Its translation is CASSSIAGGENEQYF.